The 30 T cell receptor beta chains below all came from one sample that was sequenced in a study of T cell responses to AZD1222 COVID-19 vaccine. The assay was immunoSEQ multiplex PCR, and TCRdb's table has in-frame clones only and misses some. Of about 180,000 clones in the sample, approximately 90% are singletons; the top ten hold less than 3%. The sequences come from peripheral blood, collected on day 0 of AZD1222 vaccination. The receptors were gathered from an adult in good health.

The chain joins TRBV27 to TRBJ2-1, with 9 bases aligning to TRBD2. Germline V gene lookup returns CDR1 MNHEY and CDR2 SMNVEV (reference sequence). Trimming at V came to 6 bases and at J to 8 bases, leaving 11 bases not matched to a gene. The length of the CDR3 is 15 residues. CDR3 nucleotides: TGTGCCAGCAGGTTAAGCCAGCGGGAGGCATATGAGCAGTTCTTC. Protein product: CASRLSQREAYEQFF.

The chain is built from TRBV19 and TRBJ1-2; no clear D gene. Deletions cut 7 bases from V and 8 bases from J, with 14 bases between. Germline-derived CDR1 and CDR2 are LNHDA and SQIVND (reference sequence). The CDR3 has 12 amino acids. The CDR3 loop is CASMTSVDGYTF. CDR3 coding DNA: TGTGCCAGTATGACCAGTGTCGACGGCTACACCTTC. The whole variable domain, remainder taken from reference TRBV19 and TRBJ1-2, is DGGITQSPKYLFRKEGQNVTLSCEQNLNHDAMYWYRQDPGQGLRLIYYSQIVNDFQKGDIAEGYSVSREKKESFPLTVTSAQKNPTAFYLCASMTSVDGYTFGSGTRLTVV.

The chain is built from TRBV19 and TRBJ2-1, with a possible D match to TRBD2 (6 bases). The CDR3 contains 15 residues. V lost 7 bases and J 4 bases, leaving 17 bases between the germline ends. Germline V CDR1 and CDR2: LNHDA, SQIVND (reference sequence). CDR3 nucleotides: TGTGCCAGTACCCCCTCGGGGACTCTATACAATGAGCAGTTCTTC. Its protein product is CASTPSGTLYNEQFF.

The CDR3 DNA reads TGTGCCAGCTCACCATCAAGGGGGCAGCAGCCCCAGCATTTT. It codes for CASSPSRGQQPQHF. The chain couples TRBV18 to TRBJ1-5; 7 bases fit TRBD1. Germline CDR1 KGHSH, CDR2 LQKENI. The CDR3 covers 14 residues. With 2 bases clipped from V and 7 bases from J, the junction kept 5 bases outside the gene matches.

The genes are TRBV7-8 and TRBJ2-1; possibly TRBD1 or TRBD2 for D (5 bases each). CDR1 is SGHVS and CDR2 is FQNEAQ in the germline V gene. V lost 5 bases and J lost 4, with 18 bases in between. The CDR3 covers 16 residues. CDR3: CASSPTRGRGYNEQFF. CDR3 in DNA: TGTGCCAGCAGCCCCACCCGGGGAAGGGGATACAATGAGCAGTTCTTC. The whole variable domain, filled in from reference TRBV7-8 and TRBJ2-1, reads GAGVSQSPRYKVAKRGQDVALRCDPISGHVSLFWYQQALGQGPEFLTYFQNEAQLDKSGLPSDRFFAERPEGSVSTLKIQRTQQEDSAVYLCASSPTRGRGYNEQFFGPGTRLTVL.

The CDR3 is CSASQGSGELFF. CDR3 DNA: TGCAGTGCTAGTCAGGGATCCGGGGAGCTGTTTTTT. The chain carries TRBV20-1 and TRBJ2-2; TRBD1 is a possible D gene (5 bases). Trimming took 3 bases from V and 6 from J, leaving 8 bases between them. Germline CDR1 is DFQATT and CDR2 is SNEGSKA (reference sequence). The CDR3 is 12 residues long.

V gene TRBV5-1 combines with J gene TRBJ2-1; D uncertain. V was shortened by 2 bases and J by 6 bases, with 21 bases between the two germline ends. The CDR3 is 17 residues long. Germline V gene lookup returns CDR1 SGHRS and CDR2 YFSETQ. The CDR3 reads CASSFLGPTPNLNEQFF. The CDR3 DNA reads TGCGCCAGCAGCTTCCTCGGACCGACCCCGAACCTCAATGAGCAGTTCTTC.

The chain couples TRBV19 to TRBJ1-4, with D uncertain. Germline CDR1 and CDR2: LNHDA and SQIVND (reference sequence). The ends were cut back, 1 base at V and 3 bases at J, with 15 bases in the middle. This CDR3 comprises 17 residues. The CDR3 DNA reads TGTGCCAGTAGTATAGGATACGGCAAGCAGGCTAATGAAAAACTGTTTTTT. It yields the protein CASSIGYGKQANEKLFF.

About this clone: This may be a read error: a much more frequent sequence differs by one nucleotide. J is TRBJ1-1 and V is TRBV28, with a weak D call TRBD1 (5 bases). Germline V CDR1 and CDR2: MDHEN, SYDVKM. V lost 2 bases and J 2 bases, leaving 6 bases between the germline ends. The CDR3 spans 13 residues. As DNA, the CDR3 is TGTGCCAGCAGTTTAGGGGGAAACACTGAAGCTTTCTTT. This gives the protein CASSLGGNTEAFF.

The rearrangement joins TRBV3-1 (or the pseudogene TRBV3-2) to TRBJ1-2; no clear D. The CDR3 is made up of 14 amino acids. Trimming shortened V by 0 bases and J by 8 bases, and 13 bases separated the two germline ends. Germline V gene sequence: CDR1 LGHDT, CDR2 YNNKEL (reference sequence). The CDR3 DNA reads TGTGCCAGCAGCCAAGATCTTAGGGTCCGCGGCTACACCTTC. As protein: CASSQDLRVRGYTF.

This chain links TRBV27 with TRBJ2-7; D gene unclear. Trimming left V 5 bases short and J 6 bases short, with 11 bases between. CDR3 length equals 12 residues. Germline V gene data show CDR1 as MNHEY and CDR2 as SMNVEV (reference sequence). The CDR3 bases are TGTGCCAGCAGTCTAGAGGATTTCGAGCAGTACTTC. This translates into CASSLEDFEQYF.

The chain recombines TRBV7-9 with TRBJ2-1; TRBD1 matches 9 bases. The CDR3 runs to 15 residues. V shed 4 bases and J 10 bases; nucleotides not matched to a gene: 11. Germline loops: CDR1 SEHNR, CDR2 FQNEAQ (reference sequence). The chain's CDR3 is CASSSTGQGFREQFF. The CDR3 nucleotides read TGTGCCAGCAGCTCTACGGGACAGGGATTTAGGGAGCAGTTCTTC.

The V gene is TRBV3-1 (or the pseudogene TRBV3-2), the J gene TRBJ2-7, with D perhaps being TRBD1 or TRBD2 (5 bases each). Germline assignment: CDR1 LGHDT and CDR2 YNNKEL (reference sequence). The CDR3 is 14 amino acids. The V end was cut by 4 bases, the J end by 5 bases, with 15 bases between. The CDR3 DNA follows: TGTGCCAGCAGCCTAGGAGACAGCGGTAACGAGCAGTACTTC. Its translation is CASSLGDSGNEQYF.

This sequence joins TRBV2 and TRBJ2-5; D unresolved. Germline V gives CDR1 SNHLY, CDR2 FYNNEI. The V end was cut by 10 bases, the J end by 6 bases, with 12 bases between. This CDR3 is 11 amino acids long. The CDR3 DNA is TGTGCCATCGCCCTCCAGAAGACCCAGTACTTC. Translated, it gives CAIALQKTQYF.

V is TRBV18 and J is TRBJ1-6; 10 bases are shared with TRBD1. The CDR3 sequence is 15 residues long. Germline values: CDR1 KGHSH, CDR2 LQKENI. V trimming: 6 bases; J trimming: 7 bases; junction bases outside the gene matches: 6. The CDR3 bases are TGTGCCAGCTCCCCCGGACAGGGGGTAAATTCACCCCTCCACTTT. This encodes CASSPGQGVNSPLHF.

This chain uses TRBV30 with TRBJ2-1, with D perhaps assigned TRBD1 or TRBD2 (5 bases each). Germline CDR1 is GTSNPN and CDR2 is SVGIG (reference sequence). The CDR3 loop spans 15 amino acids. The V gene lost 0 bases and the J gene lost 9 bases, with 18 bases spanning the gap. The CDR3 DNA is TGTGCCTGGAGTGTACCCGGGACCCGGCTGCGTGAGCAGTTCTTC. It encodes CAWSVPGTRLREQFF.

This clone turned up a few times. The chain employs TRBV24-1 and TRBJ2-5; 11 nucleotides agree with TRBD2. Germline CDR1 and CDR2: KGHDR and SFDVKD. This CDR3 comprises 16 residues. With 4 bases clipped from V and 4 bases from J, the junction kept 7 bases outside the gene matches. The CDR3 region is CATSEPLAGARETQYF. CDR3 bases: TGTGCCACCAGTGAACCACTAGCGGGAGCCCGAGAGACCCAGTACTTC.

The chain uses TRBV6-1 and TRBJ1-5; a possible D gene is TRBD1 (5 bases). V lost 0 bases to trimming and J lost 5 bases, with 14 bases between them. Germline assignment: CDR1 MNHNS and CDR2 SASEGT. This CDR3 contains 16 residues. The CDR3 sequence: CASSEAGKGRDQPQHF. The CDR3 DNA reads as TGTGCCAGCAGTGAAGCGGGCAAGGGACGGGATCAGCCCCAGCATTTT.

Details on this clone: The sample has other DNA sequences that encode this CDR3 too. The DNA for the CDR3 is TGTGCCAGCAGTGACGGGGCCTCTGGAAACACCATATATTTT. It is translated as CASSDGASGNTIYF. The chain combines TRBV6-1 with TRBJ1-3, with D possibly being TRBD1 (5 bases). This CDR3 comprises 14 residues. V was clipped by 3 bases and J by 0 bases, with 6 bases between them. In germline, CDR1 is MNHNS, CDR2 SASEGT.

The V and J genes are TRBV7-9 and TRBJ1-3, with D possibly TRBD1 on 5 matching bases. Germline loops: CDR1 SEHNR, CDR2 FQNEAQ (reference sequence). The CDR3 is made up of 15 amino acids. With 0 bases removed from V and 4 bases from J, the gap between germline ends came to 10 bases. CDR3 coding DNA: TGTGCCAGCAGCTTAGCACAAGGGGTCGGAAACACCATATATTTT. This codes for CASSLAQGVGNTIYF.

This clone came up once. This chain joins TRBV7-2 and TRBJ1-1; D uncertain. V dropped 5 bases and J dropped 7 bases, with 11 bases sitting between them. Germline V gene data show CDR1 as SGHTA and CDR2 as FQGNSA. This CDR3 region has 12 residues. The CDR3 region has the DNA TGTGCCAGCAGCCCGACCTCCGTTGAAGCTTTCTTT. It translates to CASSPTSVEAFF.

Here the CDR3 DNA reads TGTGCCAGCTCACTCGCAGGGGTCGCTGAAGCTTTCTTT. Translation gives CASSLAGVAEAFF. The V call is TRBV18, the J call TRBJ1-1; D might be TRBD1 (6 bases). Germline assignment: CDR1 KGHSH and CDR2 LQKENI. The V end was cut by 4 bases, the J end by 6 bases, with 12 bases between. The CDR3 extends over 13 amino acids.

The chain joins TRBV5-1 to TRBJ1-2, with TRBD1 as a possible D gene (5 bases). With 0 bases removed from V and 8 bases from J, the gap between germline ends came to 14 bases. Germline V lookup: CDR1 SGHRS, CDR2 YFSETQ. The CDR3 loop spans 14 amino acids. CDR3 residues: CASSLGDGSEGYTF. CDR3 bases: TGCGCCAGCAGCTTGGGGGACGGCTCAGAAGGCTACACCTTC.

This chain links TRBV2 with TRBJ2-5, with TRBD2 matching 7 bases. Germline V gene lookup returns CDR1 SNHLY and CDR2 FYNNEI. J was trimmed by 4 bases and V by 8 bases; bases with no gene match: 7. The CDR3 length is 13 residues. The CDR3 region is CASEEGGRETQYF. The DNA of the CDR3 is TGTGCCAGCGAGGAGGGAGGGAGAGAGACCCAGTACTTC. The full variable domain, completed using reference TRBV2 and TRBJ2-5, is EPEVTQTPSHQVTQMGQEVILRCVPISNHLYFYWYRQILGQKVEFLVSFYNNEISEKSEIFDDQFSVERPDGSNFTLKIRSTKLEDSAMYFCASEEGGRETQYFGPGTRLLVL.

This chain joins TRBV5-8 and TRBJ2-1, with 9 positions matching TRBD2. CDR1 is SGHTS and CDR2 is YDEGEE in the germline V gene. Germline trimming cut 2 bases from V and 6 bases from J; bases unmatched to any gene: 3. The CDR3 runs 14 residues. As DNA, the CDR3 is TGTGCCAGCAGCTTATTGGGACTAGCCAATGAGCAGTTCTTC. Protein: CASSLLGLANEQFF.

This chain joins TRBV11-2 and TRBJ2-7; TRBD1 or TRBD2 may be the D gene (6 bases each). This CDR3 contains 15 residues. V shed 5 bases and J shed 3 bases, with 17 bases lying between them. Germline CDR1 reads SGHAT; CDR2 reads FQNNGV. As DNA, the CDR3 is TGTGCCAGCAGCGAGGGCTTAGGGGGGAACTACGAGCAGTACTTC. Translation: CASSEGLGGNYEQYF.

This chain links TRBV4-2 with TRBJ1-6, with D possibly TRBD1 on 6 matching bases. Germline V gives CDR1 LGHNA, CDR2 YNFKEQ. The ends were cut back, 1 base at V and 9 bases at J, with 16 bases in the middle. The CDR3 runs to 16 residues. DNA of the CDR3: TGTGCCAGCAGCCAAGGAGGTGCGGAAGGGGGTTCACCCCTCCACTTT. This gives the protein CASSQGGAEGGSPLHF.

This clone has only a few counts. The V call is TRBV18, the J call TRBJ2-7, with 8 bases matching TRBD1. From germline, CDR1 is KGHSH and CDR2 LQKENI. J was trimmed by 10 bases and V by 0 bases; bases with no gene match: 8. There are 14 residues in the CDR3. The CDR3 loop is CASSPPGQAGAQYF. CDR3 coding DNA: TGTGCCAGCTCACCACCGGGACAGGCAGGTGCTCAGTACTTC.

This clone was recorded a few times. V is TRBV18 and J is TRBJ1-2; D not certain. The germline V gene has CDR1 KGHSH and CDR2 LQKENI. Trimming pared 5 bases from V and 0 bases from J, leaving 7 bases between. The CDR3 runs to 13 residues. For the CDR3, the DNA is TGTGCCAGCTCAGAGCCCTCTAACTATGGCTACACCTTC. This gives the protein CASSEPSNYGYTF.

This clone was seen a single time. V and J are TRBV12-3 or TRBV12-4 and TRBJ1-2, with unresolved D. V was cut by 6 bases and J by 8 bases, with 13 bases left in between. The CDR3 is 12 residues long. CDR3 nucleotide sequence: TGTGCCAGCAGCCTATGGCCGGGAGGCTACACCTTC. This encodes CASSLWPGGYTF.